This T cell receptor beta chain was sequenced for a study of cytomegalovirus exposure and HLA in healthy donors. The PCR made use of 60 Vbeta and 13 Jbeta primers. Only in-frame clones appear in the TCRdb table, and some are missing; sequencing was by immunoSEQ multiplex PCR. This table has approximately 42,000 clones, 65% to 85% appearing once. V lost 5 bases, J lost 5 bases, and 5 bases stayed unmatched. The CDR3 is made up of 14 amino acids. Germline CDR1 LNHNV, CDR2 YYDKDF (reference sequence). The chain recombines TRBV15 with TRBJ2-5, with 10 positions matching TRBD2. The sequence was collected from a man aged 45 to 65 in good health and CMV-seronegative. Sequencing was done on a sample of PBMCs. CDR3 coding DNA: TGTGCCACCAGCCAGACTAGCGGGTGGGAGACCCAGTACTTC. Translating it yields CATSQTSGWETQYF.